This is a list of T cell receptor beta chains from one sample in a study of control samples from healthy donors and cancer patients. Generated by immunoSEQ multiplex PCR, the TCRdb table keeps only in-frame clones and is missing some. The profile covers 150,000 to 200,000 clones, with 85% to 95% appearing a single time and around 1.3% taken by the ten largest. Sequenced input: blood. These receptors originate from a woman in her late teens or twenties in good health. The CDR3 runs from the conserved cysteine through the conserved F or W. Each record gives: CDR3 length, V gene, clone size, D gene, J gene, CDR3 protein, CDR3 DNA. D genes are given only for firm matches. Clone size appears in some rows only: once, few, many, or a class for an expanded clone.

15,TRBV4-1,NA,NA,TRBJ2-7,CASSQDGISVYEQYF,TGCGCCAGCAGCCAAGACGGGATTAGCGTCTACGAGCAGTACTTC
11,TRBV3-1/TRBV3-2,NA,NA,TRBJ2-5,CASSQRETQYF,TGTGCCAGCAGCCAGAGAGAGACCCAGTACTTC
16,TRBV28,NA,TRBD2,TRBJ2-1,CASSSSGRTSYNEQFF,TGTGCCAGCAGTTCAAGCGGGAGGACCTCCTACAATGAGCAGTTCTTC
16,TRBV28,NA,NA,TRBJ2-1,CASSLGSRSSYNEQFF,TGTGCCAGCAGTTTGGGAAGCAGGAGCTCCTACAATGAGCAGTTCTTC
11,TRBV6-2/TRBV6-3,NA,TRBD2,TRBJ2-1,CASSRTRSQFF,TGTGCCAGCAGTAGGACTAGGTCGCAGTTCTTC
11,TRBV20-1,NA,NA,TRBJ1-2,CSARTGHGYTF,TGCAGTGCCCGGACGGGGCACGGCTACACCTTC
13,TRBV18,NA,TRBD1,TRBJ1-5,CASSPDREQPQHF,TGTGCCAGCTCACCAGACAGGGAACAGCCCCAGCATTTT
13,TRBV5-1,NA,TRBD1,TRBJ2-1,CASSSGQVNEQFF,TGCGCCAGCAGCTCGGGACAGGTGAATGAGCAGTTCTTC
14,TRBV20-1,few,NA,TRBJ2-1,CSASRSDGNNEQFF,TGCAGTGCTAGTCGTAGCGACGGGAACAATGAGCAGTTCTTC
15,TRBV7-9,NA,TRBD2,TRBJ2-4,CASSSKGLAGGIQYF,TGTGCCAGCAGCTCCAAAGGACTAGCGGGGGGCATTCAGTACTTC
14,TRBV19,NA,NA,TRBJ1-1,CASSIGQENTEAFF,TGTGCCAGTAGTATAGGTCAGGAGAACACTGAAGCTTTCTTT
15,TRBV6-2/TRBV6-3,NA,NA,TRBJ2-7,CASSFGGLGPYEQYF,TGTGCCAGCAGTTTCGGAGGGCTGGGACCCTACGAGCAGTACTTC
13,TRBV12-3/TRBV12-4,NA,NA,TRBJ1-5,CATSVAANQPQHF,TGTGCCACCTCTGTGGCGGCCAATCAGCCCCAGCATTTT
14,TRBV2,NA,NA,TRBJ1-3,CASTEGVSGNTIYF,TGTGCCAGCACCGAAGGCGTCTCTGGAAACACCATATATTTT
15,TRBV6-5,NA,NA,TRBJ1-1,CASSYSSGGNTEAFF,TGTGCCAGCAGTTACTCTTCCGGGGGGAACACTGAAGCTTTCTTT
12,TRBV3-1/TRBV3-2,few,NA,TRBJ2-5,CASSQVGETQYF,TGTGCCAGCAGCCAAGTTGGCGAGACCCAGTACTTC
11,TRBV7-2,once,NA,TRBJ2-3,CASSRMDTQYF,TGTGCCAGCAGCCGCATGGATACGCAGTATTTT
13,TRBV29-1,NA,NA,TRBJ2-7,CSVEAGRGHEQYF,TGCAGCGTTGAAGCGGGAAGGGGCCACGAGCAGTACTTC
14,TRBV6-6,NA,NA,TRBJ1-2,CASTKGSVNYGYTF,TGTGCCAGCACTAAAGGGTCGGTTAACTATGGCTACACCTTC
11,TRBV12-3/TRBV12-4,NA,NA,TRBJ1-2,CASSSRPPLTF,TGTGCCAGCAGTTCCCGGCCCCCCCTCACCTTC
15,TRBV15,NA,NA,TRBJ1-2,CATSRTGGGFYGYTF,TGTGCCACCAGCAGGACCGGTGGGGGATTCTATGGCTACACCTTC
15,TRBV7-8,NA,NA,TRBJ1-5,CASSLEGVFDQPQHF,TGTGCCAGCAGCTTAGAGGGGGTATTCGATCAGCCCCAGCATTTT
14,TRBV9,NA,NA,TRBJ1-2,CASSATGTVYGYTF,TGTGCCAGCAGCGCGACAGGCACAGTCTATGGCTACACCTTC
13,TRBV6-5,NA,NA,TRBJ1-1,CASSYGARTEAFF,TGTGCCAGCAGTTATGGGGCCCGGACTGAAGCTTTCTTT
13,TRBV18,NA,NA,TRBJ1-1,CASSRDIYTEAFF,TGTGCCAGCTCCCGGGACATATACACTGAAGCTTTCTTT
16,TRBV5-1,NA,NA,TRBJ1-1,CASSSGVTLMNTEAFF,TGCGCCAGCAGCTCAGGGGTCACCCTGATGAACACTGAAGCTTTCTTT
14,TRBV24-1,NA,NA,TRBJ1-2,CATSGRGGNYGYTF,TGTGCCACCAGTGGGAGAGGGGGGAACTATGGCTACACCTTC
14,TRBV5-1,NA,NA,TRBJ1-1,CASSLVGVGTEAFF,TGCGCCAGCAGCTTGGTTGGGGTGGGCACTGAAGCTTTCTTT
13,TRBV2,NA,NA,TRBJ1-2,CASSERQNYGYTF,TGTGCCAGCAGTGAAAGACAAAATTATGGCTACACCTTC
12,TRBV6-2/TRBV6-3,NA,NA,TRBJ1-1,CASSYEGLRAFF,TGTGCCAGCAGTTATGAGGGACTCCGAGCTTTCTTT
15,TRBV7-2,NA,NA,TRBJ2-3,CASSLGTLATYTQYF,TGTGCCAGCAGCTTAGGGACGCTCGCAACATATACGCAGTATTTT
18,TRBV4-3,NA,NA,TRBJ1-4,CASSQDLNRGGPDEKLFF,TGCGCCAGCAGCCAAGATCTTAATAGGGGGGGGCCGGATGAAAAACTGTTTTTT
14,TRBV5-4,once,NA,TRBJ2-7,CASSSQEQIYEQYF,TGTGCCAGCAGTTCACAGGAACAGATTTACGAGCAGTACTTC
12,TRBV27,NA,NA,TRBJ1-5,CASSSGRQPQHF,TGTGCCAGCAGTTCTGGTCGACAGCCCCAGCATTTT
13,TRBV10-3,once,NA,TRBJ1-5,CAISAGADQPQHF,TGTGCCATCAGTGCCGGGGCTGATCAGCCCCAGCATTTT
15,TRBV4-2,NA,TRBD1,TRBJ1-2,CASSQENGQGFGYTF,TGTGCCAGCAGCCAAGAAAACGGACAGGGTTTTGGCTACACCTTC
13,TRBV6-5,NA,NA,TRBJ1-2,CASSPSAPYGYTF,TGTGCCAGCAGTCCCAGTGCACCCTATGGCTACACCTTC
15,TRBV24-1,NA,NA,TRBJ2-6,CATSTGIPGANVLTF,TGTGCCACCAGTACAGGGATCCCTGGGGCCAACGTCCTGACTTTC
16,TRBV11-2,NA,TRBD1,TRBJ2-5,CASSLLPMKGAETQYF,TGTGCCAGCAGCTTACTCCCGATGAAGGGGGCAGAGACCCAGTACTTC
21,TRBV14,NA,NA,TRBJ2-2,CASSQDVIGTGYFAYTGELFF,TGTGCCAGCAGCCAAGATGTTATTGGAACAGGGTACTTCGCATACACCGGGGAGCTGTTTTTT
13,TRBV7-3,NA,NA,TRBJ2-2,CASSLTPTGELFF,TGTGCCAGCAGCTTAACCCCGACCGGGGAGCTGTTTTTT
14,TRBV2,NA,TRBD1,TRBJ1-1,CASSNQGGNTEAFF,TGTGCCAGCAGTAACCAGGGGGGGAACACTGAAGCTTTCTTT
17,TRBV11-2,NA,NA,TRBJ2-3,CASSLVVDGSSTDTQYF,TGTGCCAGCAGCTTAGTTGTGGACGGATCCAGCACAGATACGCAGTATTTT
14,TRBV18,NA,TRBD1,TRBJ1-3,CASSRQGTGNTIYF,TGTGCCAGCTCACGACAGGGTACTGGAAACACCATATATTTT
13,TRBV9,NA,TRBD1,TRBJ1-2,CASSDRVRDGYTF,TGTGCCAGCAGTGACAGGGTCCGGGATGGCTACACCTTC
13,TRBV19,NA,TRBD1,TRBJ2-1,CASSIYRDRGYFF,TGTGCCAGTAGTATTTACCGCGACAGGGGCTACTTCTTC
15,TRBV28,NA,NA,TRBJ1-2,CASSLSGGAYYGYTF,TGTGCCAGCAGTTTGTCAGGCGGGGCCTACTATGGCTACACCTTC
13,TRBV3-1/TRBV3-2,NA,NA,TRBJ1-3,CASSRAGGNTIYF,TGTGCCAGCAGTCGCGCGGGGGGAAACACCATATATTTT
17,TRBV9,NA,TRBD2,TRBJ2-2,CASSPRRGLAGGEELFF,TGTGCCAGCAGCCCCCGAAGGGGACTAGCGGGAGGCGAGGAGCTGTTTTTT
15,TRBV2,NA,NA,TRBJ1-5,CASSANTRRNQPQHF,TGTGCCAGCAGTGCAAACACCCGGAGGAATCAGCCCCAGCATTTT
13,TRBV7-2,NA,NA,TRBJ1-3,CASSLDGGNTIYF,TGTGCCAGCAGCTTAGACGGTGGAAACACCATATATTTT
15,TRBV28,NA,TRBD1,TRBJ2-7,CASSSPTGESYEQYF,TGTGCCAGCAGTTCTCCGACAGGGGAGTCCTACGAGCAGTACTTC
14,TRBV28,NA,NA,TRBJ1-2,CASSLTGPNYGYTF,TGTGCCAGCAGTTTAACCGGGCCTAACTATGGCTACACCTTC
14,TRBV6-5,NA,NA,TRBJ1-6,CASSDPAVNSPLHF,TGTGCCAGCAGCGACCCGGCGGTCAATTCACCCCTCCACTTT
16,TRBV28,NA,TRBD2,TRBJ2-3,CASRGPSGDYTDTQYF,TGTGCCAGCAGAGGGCCTAGCGGGGATTACACAGATACGCAGTATTTT
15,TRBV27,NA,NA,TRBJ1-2,CASRRRGGSDYGYTF,TGTGCCAGCAGGCGCCGGGGGGGCAGCGATTATGGCTACACCTTC
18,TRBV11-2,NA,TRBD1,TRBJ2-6,CASSDYRDRDGGANVLTF,TGTGCCAGCAGCGATTACCGGGACAGGGATGGGGGGGCCAACGTCCTGACTTTC
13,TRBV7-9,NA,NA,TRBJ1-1,CASSIRLNTEAFF,TGTGCCAGCAGCATCAGGTTAAACACTGAAGCTTTCTTT
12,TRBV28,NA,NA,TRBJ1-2,CASSSLGYGYTF,TGTGCCAGCAGTTCCCTAGGCTATGGCTACACCTTC